The 2 T cell receptor beta chains reported below all come from one sample, sequenced in a study of graft-versus-host responses after intestinal transplantation. Sequencing used immunoSEQ multiplex PCR; TCRdb keeps in-frame clones, though not all of them. The table lists about 70,000 clones, roughly 87% of them singletons. These receptors' antigens are unknown. This specimen consisted of unstimulated CD8+ T cells sorted from spleen or lymph node cells, obtained before intestinal transplant. The receptors come from a human donor who received an intestinal transplant.

The V gene is TRBV9, the J gene TRBJ2-2; a possible D gene is TRBD2 (5 bases). Germline CDR1 and CDR2: SGDLS and YYNGEE. V lost 0 bases and J 6 bases, leaving 6 bases between the germline ends. The CDR3 has 13 residues. The CDR3 is CASSVGTPGELFF. CDR3 sequence (DNA): TGTGCCAGCAGCGTAGGGACTCCCGGGGAGCTGTTTTTT.

J is TRBJ1-1 and V is TRBV23-1; TRBD1 aligns across 8 bases. TRBV23-1 is classed as an ORF, of uncertain function. The CDR3 totals 14 residues. V trimming: 3 bases; J trimming: 10 bases; junction bases outside the gene matches: 10. The CDR3 sequence is CASSQTGVGRGAFF. The CDR3 DNA follows: TGCGCCAGCAGTCAGACAGGGGTCGGTCGGGGAGCTTTCTTT.